Below are 8 T cell receptor beta chains sequenced from a single sample in a study of cytomegalovirus exposure and HLA in healthy donors. TCRdb's copy holds only in-frame clones and misses some; the assay was immunoSEQ multiplex PCR. The profile shows about 120,000 clones, around 85% of them singletons. Sequencing was carried out using PBMCs. The receptors derive from a woman younger than 45 in good health and CMV-seronegative.

The chain combines TRBV19 with TRBJ2-7; D might be TRBD1 (6 bases). The CDR3 is 16 amino acids. Per the germline V gene, CDR1 is LNHDA and CDR2 is SQIVND (reference sequence). The V gene lost 5 bases and the J gene lost 0 bases, with 17 bases spanning the gap. CDR3 region: CASSETGGPSSYEQYF. Written as DNA, the CDR3 is TGTGCCAGTAGTGAGACAGGTGGGCCTAGCTCCTACGAGCAGTACTTC. Full variable domain (remainder filled in from reference TRBV19 and TRBJ2-7): DGGITQSPKYLFRKEGQNVTLSCEQNLNHDAMYWYRQDPGQGLRLIYYSQIVNDFQKGDIAEGYSVSREKKESFPLTVTSAQKNPTAFYLCASSETGGPSSYEQYFGPGTRLTVT.

This clone has more than one count but fewer than ten. The genes are TRBV5-4 and TRBJ1-2, with D possibly TRBD1 on 5 matching bases. The CDR3 is 15 residues long. Germline CDR1 SGHNT, CDR2 YYREEE (reference sequence). Deletions cut 0 bases from V and 4 bases from J, with 13 bases between. The CDR3 loop reads CASSLDGARGYGYTF. Written as DNA, the CDR3 is TGTGCCAGCAGCTTGGATGGGGCGCGGGGCTATGGCTACACCTTC.

The CDR3 here is CATSTLAVANTGELFF. In nucleotides, the CDR3 is TGTGCCACCAGCACCTTAGCGGTCGCGAACACCGGGGAGCTGTTTTTT. The chain has TRBV15 and TRBJ2-2; perhaps TRBD2 as D (6 bases). CDR1 and CDR2 (germline): LNHNV, YYDKDF (reference sequence). This CDR3 spans 16 amino acids. V was clipped by 4 bases and J by 0 bases, with 12 bases between them.

The table lists this clone with a count of one. The rearrangement joins TRBV30 to TRBJ2-4, with D possibly being TRBD1 (5 bases). V lost 0 bases, J lost 10 bases, and 13 bases lay in between. CDR3 length equals 13 residues. The germline CDR1 and CDR2 sequences are GTSNPN and SVGIG (reference sequence). The CDR3 DNA reads as TGTGCCTGGAGTGTAACCGGGTCAGGGATTCAGTACTTC. This sequence encodes CAWSVTGSGIQYF. The whole variable domain, filled in from reference TRBV30 and TRBJ2-4, reads SQTIHQWPATLVQPVGSPLSLECTVEGTSNPNLYWYRQAAGRGLQLLFYSVGIGQISSEVPQNLSASRPQDRQFILSSKKLLLSDSGFYLCAWSVTGSGIQYFGAGTRLSVL.

The chain joins TRBV19 to TRBJ2-4, with 7 bases fitting TRBD1. The CDR3 runs to 15 residues. Germline V gives CDR1 LNHDA, CDR2 SQIVND (reference sequence). Trimming took 6 bases from V and 7 from J; bases not matched to a gene: 12. For the CDR3, the DNA is TGTGCCAGTAGCTCTTTACAGGGGAGTAGGAACATTCAGTACTTC. It translates to CASSSLQGSRNIQYF.

The J gene is TRBJ2-2, the V gene TRBV9; the match to TRBD2 covers 7 bases. This CDR3 spans 17 amino acids. The V gene end was trimmed by 0 bases and the J gene end by 4 bases; junction bases not matched to a gene: 9. The germline V gene has CDR1 SGDLS and CDR2 YYNGEE. In nucleotides, the CDR3 is TGTGCCAGCAGCGTAGAGGTGGCGGGGGTTCGCACCGGGGAGCTGTTTTTT. Its translation: CASSVEVAGVRTGELFF. Based on the CDR3 plus reference TRBV9 and TRBJ2-2, the full variable domain is DSGVTQTPKHLITATGQRVTLRCSPRSGDLSVYWYQQSLDQGLQFLIQYYNGEERAKGNILERFSAQQFPDLHSELNLSSLELGDSALYFCASSVEVAGVRTGELFFGEGSRLTVL.

The rearrangement links TRBV7-2 to TRBJ1-2, with D maybe TRBD1 (6 bases). CDR1 and CDR2 from the germline V gene are SGHTA and FQGNSA. V was cut by 7 bases and J by 6 bases, with 21 bases left in between. This CDR3 region has 15 residues. CDR3 bases: TGTGCCAGCACCCGGACAGCGTTAGGGGAAGATGGCTACACCTTC. Its protein product is CASTRTALGEDGYTF.

This chain uses TRBV21-1 with TRBJ2-1; the table's D gene call, TRBD2, was not cross checked with the DNA. TRBV21-1 counts as a pseudogene. The CDR3 is made up of 16 amino acids. In DNA form, the CDR3 reads TGTGCCAGCAGCAATGAAACTAGCGGGGCGGCTCTTGAGCAGTTCTTC. Amino acids: CASSNETSGAALEQFF.